This entry describes one T cell receptor beta chain. The PCR employed 60 Vbeta primers together with 13 Jbeta primers. Produced via immunoSEQ multiplex PCR; TCRdb's table is partial and in-frame only. The sample lists about 180,000 clones; 55% to 75% were seen once. The data were obtained in a study of cytomegalovirus exposure and HLA in healthy donors. The CDR3 spans 13 residues. Germline CDR1 and CDR2: SQVTM and ANQGSEA. The V gene lost 2 bases and the J gene lost 0 bases, with 7 bases spanning the gap. This chain connects TRBV29-1 to TRBJ1-1; perhaps TRBD1 as D (5 bases). This TCR was recovered from a human donor in good health. Sequencing was carried out using PBMCs. DNA for the CDR3: TGCAGCGTTGAAAGACAGCTGAACACTGAAGCTTTCTTT. Translating it yields CSVERQLNTEAFF.